This is a list of T cell receptor beta chains from one sample in a study of blood T cells in healthy people across ages. TCRdb ran MiXCR on the 5' RACE reads and lists one entry per CDR3 protein. The sample has more than 1.4 million distinct CDR3 sequences, 42% seen once. The sample comprised blood. These receptors were obtained from a woman between 18 and 29 years old in good health. Both conserved end residues are part of each CDR3. The D gene is left open where the match is weak. Size values are once, few and many counts, or a class for expanded clones, and some rows have none.

j_call d_call clone_size cdr3_length v_call cdr3_aa cdr3_nt
TRBJ1-6 NA NA 14 TRBV20-1 CSALLGQHNSPLHF TGCAGTGCTCTACTTGGACAGCACAATTCACCCCTCCACTTT
TRBJ2-5 TRBD2 NA 16 TRBV7-3 CASSSGLAGVAETQYF TGTGCCAGCAGCTCTGGACTAGCGGGGGTGGCGGAGACCCAGTACTTC
TRBJ2-3 TRBD1 NA 15 TRBV29-1 CSVEDGQATTDTQYF TGCAGCGTTGAAGATGGACAGGCAACCACAGATACGCAGTATTTT
TRBJ1-2 NA NA 13 TRBV7-2 CASSLGNGPQLVF TGTGCCAGCAGCTTGGGCAACGGCCCCCAGCTCGTCTTC
TRBJ1-2 NA NA 15 TRBV6-1 CASSADRTPNYGYTF TGTGCCAGCAGTGCAGACAGGACACCTAACTATGGCTACACCTTC
TRBJ1-1 NA NA 13 TRBV12-3/TRBV12-4 CASSLIQGTEAFF TGTGCCAGCAGTTTAATCCAGGGCACTGAAGCTTTCTTT
TRBJ2-5 NA NA 14 TRBV5-1 CASSSGDNQETQYF TGCGCCAGCAGCTCCGGGGACAACCAAGAGACCCAGTACTTC
TRBJ2-1 TRBD2 NA 17 TRBV4-2 CASSQGPAGDSYNEQFF TGTGCCAGCAGCCAGGGACCAGCGGGAGACTCCTACAATGAGCAGTTCTTC
TRBJ2-1 NA few 13 TRBV7-2 CASSPSVPSEQFF TGTGCCAGCAGCCCCAGTGTCCCCAGTGAGCAGTTCTTC
TRBJ2-5 TRBD2 few 17 TRBV3-1 CASSQLRTSGGQETQYF TGTGCCAGCAGCCAACTTCGGACTAGCGGGGGGCAAGAGACCCAGTACTTC
TRBJ2-7 TRBD2 few 18 TRBV7-2 CASSFWTSGTTGSYEQYF TGTGCCAGCAGCTTTTGGACTAGCGGGACCACCGGATCCTACGAGCAGTACTTC
TRBJ2-3 TRBD2 NA 19 TRBV4-1 CASSQDYSGRSRRTDTQYF TGCGCCAGCAGCCAAGATTACAGCGGGAGGTCCCGGCGCACAGATACGCAGTATTTT
TRBJ2-3 TRBD1 few 16 TRBV11-2 CASSLYQGAYTDTQYF TGTGCCAGCAGCTTATATCAGGGGGCTTACACAGATACGCAGTATTTT
TRBJ2-5 TRBD1 NA 15 TRBV12-3/TRBV12-4 CASSPGDRPQETQYF TGTGCCAGCAGTCCCGGGGACAGACCTCAAGAGACCCAGTACTTC
TRBJ2-5 NA many 13 TRBV27 CASSFLPQETQYF TGTGCCAGCAGTTTTCTCCCCCAAGAGACCCAGTACTTC
TRBJ2-7 TRBD1 NA 15 TRBV18 CASSPGTGGWYEQYF TGTGCCAGCTCACCGGGGACAGGGGGCTGGTACGAGCAGTACTTC
TRBJ2-1 TRBD2 few 16 TRBV9 CASSEGGGVLGNEQFF TGTGCCAGCAGCGAAGGCGGGGGGGTTCTTGGAAATGAGCAGTTCTTC
TRBJ2-1 TRBD1 NA 14 TRBV7-7 CASSSSTGDNEQFF TGTGCTAGCAGCTCCAGCACAGGGGACAATGAGCAGTTCTTC
TRBJ2-3 NA NA 12 TRBV20-1 CSVWGATDTQYF TGCAGTGTTTGGGGGGCGACAGATACGCAGTATTTT
TRBJ1-1 TRBD1 few 14 TRBV5-8 CASSLGTGANEAFF TGTGCCAGCAGCCTTGGGACAGGGGCCAATGAAGCTTTCTTT
TRBJ2-5 NA NA 15 TRBV9 CASSVGDLREETQYF TGTGCCAGCAGCGTAGGGGACCTACGGGAAGAGACCCAGTACTTC
TRBJ2-1 TRBD2 NA 15 TRBV3-1 CASRSSGGAWDEQFF TGTGCCAGCAGGTCTAGCGGGGGGGCCTGGGATGAGCAGTTCTTC
TRBJ2-1 NA few 12 TRBV10-3 CAISEYGNEQFF TGTGCCATCAGTGAGTACGGCAATGAGCAGTTCTTC
TRBJ2-5 NA once 13 TRBV6-5 CASSRLLSETQYF TGTGCCAGTAGTCGATTACTATCAGAGACCCAGTACTTC
TRBJ2-5 NA NA 17 TRBV3-1 CASSQRGEGGSQETQYF TGTGCCAGCAGCCAGAGAGGTGAGGGAGGCAGCCAAGAGACCCAGTACTTC
TRBJ1-5 NA NA 15 TRBV18 CASTGRVSGGQPQHF TGTGCCAGCACAGGTCGGGTCTCCGGCGGCCAGCCCCAGCATTTT
TRBJ2-5 NA few 12 TRBV2 CASRANQETQYF TGTGCCAGCAGGGCGAATCAAGAGACCCAGTACTTC
TRBJ2-1 NA NA 14 TRBV7-6 CASWPGTGSHEQFF TGTGCCAGCTGGCCCGGGACTGGCAGCCATGAGCAGTTCTTC
TRBJ2-3 NA NA 16 TRBV9 CASSHEGGGSADTQYF TGTGCCAGCAGCCACGAAGGAGGGGGGTCAGCAGATACGCAGTATTTT
TRBJ2-1 TRBD2 NA 15 TRBV2 CASRARLAGDNEQFF TGTGCCAGCAGGGCCCGACTAGCGGGAGACAATGAGCAGTTCTTC
TRBJ1-1 NA NA 15 TRBV4-2 CASSQEGVMNTEAFF TGTGCCAGCAGCCAAGAAGGAGTTATGAACACTGAAGCTTTCTTT
TRBJ1-4 NA few 13 TRBV6-1 CASTVRGVEKLFF TGTGCCAGCACTGTTCGGGGGGTGGAAAAACTGTTTTTT
TRBJ1-2 NA NA 16 TRBV15 CATSRVGAQGDYGYTF TGTGCCACCAGCAGAGTGGGAGCCCAGGGTGACTATGGCTACACCTTC
TRBJ2-3 NA NA 11 TRBV20-1 CSAPRLDTQYF TGCAGTGCCCCTAGGTTAGATACGCAGTATTTT
TRBJ2-7 NA NA 15 TRBV29-1 CSVGTGRAGAYEQYF TGCAGCGTCGGGACCGGACGAGCGGGCGCCTACGAGCAGTACTTC
TRBJ2-3 NA NA 13 TRBV20-1 CSATGGSNDTQYF TGCAGTGCTACAGGAGGTAGCAACGATACGCAGTATTTT